The sequence of this T cell receptor (beta chain) was determined in a study of blood T cell repertoires in COVID-19. Turning to the study itself: Acute and convalescent COVID-19 samples came from the United States, Italy and Spain. PBMCs, B-cell-depleted T cells, or T cells were the source of the cDNA or gDNA that made up the material.

The Seattle patients, enrolled during active infection, were followed longitudinally. Per the original data handling: The assay estimated nucleated cells by amplifying reference gene primers. Repertoires were generated with immunoSEQ multiplex PCR, while TCRdb's copy carries only in-frame clones and drops some. V and J calls and clone size come straight from that table; D and trimming were deduced from the DNA. The sample has around 310,000 clones, roughly 89% seen once. The CDR3 extends over 14 amino acids. Germline CDR1 reads LNHDA; CDR2 reads SQIVND (reference sequence). V shed 5 bases, J shed 3 bases, and the junction held 7 bases outside the gene matches.

The material sequenced was peripheral blood. The rearrangement links TRBV19 to TRBJ2-7, with 7 bases matching TRBD2. This TCR was recovered from a woman aged 40 to 50 with COVID-19, enrolled during active disease. The CDR3 coding sequence is TGTGCCAGTAGTCCGCCGGGACTACTCTACGAGCAGTACTTC. Translating it yields CASSPPGLLYEQYF.